This T cell receptor beta chain is drawn from a study of OX40 agonist ivuxolimab in advanced cancers. A remark on this clone: The antigen remains unidentified.

No patient had autoimmune disease or received systemic immunosuppression. Peripheral blood came from all dose cohorts at three timepoints. Sequenced by immunoSEQ multiplex PCR; TCRdb stores in-frame clones only, minus some. The table lists 25,000 to 30,000 clones, around 86% of them singletons. Study findings and constraints: Expanded clones belonging to CD8+ T cells outnumbered, on average, those of CD4+.

The origin of this receptor is an adult with an advanced solid tumor such as melanoma, head and neck, liver or kidney cancer. The source was CD4+ or CD8+ T cells sorted from blood, collected in a trial of the OX40 agonist ivuxolimab.

This CDR3 is CASSVRAGGPLSYNEQFF. The CDR3 DNA reads TGTGCCAGCAGCGTCCGAGCGGGGGGGCCCCTCTCCTACAATGAGCAGTTCTTC. The rearrangement links TRBV9 to TRBJ2-1; 10 nucleotides match TRBD2. J was trimmed by 0 bases and V by 2 bases; bases with no gene match: 8. Germline V lookup: CDR1 SGDLS, CDR2 YYNGEE. The CDR3 totals 18 residues.